The rows below give T cell receptor beta chains drawn from one sample of a study of long-term antiretroviral therapy in people with HIV. Data came from immunoSEQ multiplex PCR; TCRdb stores just in-frame clones and leaves some out. The data contain about 39,000 clones, roughly four fifths of them singletons. The specimen was unsorted PBMCs, collected 0.6 years after starting antiretroviral therapy. The origin of the receptors is a man in his late teens or twenties with HIV. CDR3s leave out the opening cysteine and the closing phenylalanine or tryptophan.

J gene | V gene | CDR3 protein
TRBJ2-1 | TRBV27 | ASSSGTSGKLPYNEQF
TRBJ2-7 | TRBV7-2 | ASSLFLRTGGTISYEQY
TRBJ2-7 | TRBV28 | ASSGTAPYEQY
TRBJ2-2 | TRBV11-3 | ASHGGGTGELF
TRBJ2-7 | TRBV12-1 | ASSFWGLAIYEQY
TRBJ2-3 | TRBV11-2 | ASSLRSTGGVEYTQY
TRBJ1-4 | TRBV27 | ASSLHQGATNEKLF
TRBJ1-3 | TRBV14 | ASSQDPLAFTSGNTIY
TRBJ2-1 | TRBV9 | ASSLAGAYNEQF
TRBJ2-2 | TRBV27 | ATQRQGVVAGELF
TRBJ2-4 | TRBV14 | ASSPRGEPKNIQY
TRBJ1-1 | TRBV11-2 | ASSPGGQGALTEAF
TRBJ2-1 | TRBV5-6 | ASSFTSEFYNEQF
TRBJ2-7 | TRBV6-6 | ASSYVGAAYEQY
TRBJ1-4 | TRBV27 | ASTSSASHKLF
TRBJ1-5 | TRBV11-2 | ASSLYRNQPQH
TRBJ2-5 | TRBV9 | ASSVEGQVVETQY
TRBJ2-7 | TRBV7-9 | ASSPVLVEQY
TRBJ2-1 | TRBV5-1 | ASSLRTGEQF
TRBJ1-5 | TRBV11-2 | ASSLESQGNQPQH
TRBJ2-7 | TRBV28 | ASRETEYEQY
TRBJ1-4 | TRBV28 | ASGYPASEKLF
TRBJ2-7 | TRBV19 | ASSMGAGGPYEQY
TRBJ2-4 | TRBV15 | ATSRRDRAGNIQY
TRBJ1-2 | TRBV28 | ASSSWVGPNYGYT
TRBJ2-7 | TRBV6-5 | ASSKREGYEQY
TRBJ2-2 | TRBV5-4 | ASRSGTSGSNQNTGELF
TRBJ2-3 | TRBV28 | ASSLRTDTQY
TRBJ2-6 | TRBV9 | ASSLSTKTSGANVLT
TRBJ2-7 | TRBV7-2 | ASSLVRGGEQY
TRBJ2-2 | TRBV14 | ASSQDGIGFTGELF
TRBJ1-1 | TRBV5-4 | ASSLANSLEAF
TRBJ2-7 | TRBV28 | ASGSYEQY
TRBJ2-3 | TRBV25-1 | ASLHPSTDTQY
TRBJ2-7 | TRBV6-6 | ASSSAYEQY
TRBJ1-5 | TRBV19 | ASSIVGNQPQH
TRBJ2-2 | TRBV6-1 | ASNPRANTGELF
TRBJ2-1 | TRBV5-4 | ASSRRRTGQPYNEQF
TRBJ2-1 | TRBV29-1 | SVPPLTSSYNEQF
TRBJ1-5 | TRBV28 | ASSPTMNQPQH
TRBJ2-7 | TRBV2 | ASIGPTFGEQY
TRBJ2-2 | TRBV19 | ASRSRADTGELF
TRBJ2-3 | TRBV29-1 | SVEPRVADTQY
TRBJ2-7 | TRBV28 | ASNMAGQGPREQY
TRBJ2-4 | TRBV28 | ASRAFTGQGASAKNIQY
TRBJ1-2 | TRBV4-3 | ASSQFGGTGTPYGYT
TRBJ2-7 | TRBV27 | ASSFGQRYEQY
TRBJ2-5 | TRBV7-9 | ASSFAGNGETQY
TRBJ1-4 | TRBV25-1 | ASSEFAQGAKKEKLF
TRBJ1-2 | TRBV9 | ASSLDRVGYGYT